A selection of T cell receptor beta chains follows, all from one sample in a study of OX40 agonist ivuxolimab in advanced cancers. The table came from immunoSEQ multiplex PCR; TCRdb's copy has only in-frame clones and leaves some out. The table shows approximately 61,000 clones, with nearly 90% occurring only once. Sequences were derived from CD4+ or CD8+ T cells sorted from blood, sampled in a trial of the OX40 agonist ivuxolimab. The receptors shown here come from an adult with an advanced solid tumor such as melanoma, head and neck, liver or kidney cancer. Each CDR3 is given with its conserved first and last residue. A D gene is named only where the DNA matches it firmly. Rows may omit the clone size; those that give it use once, few, many or a size class.

>TRBV6-5|NA|TRBD1|TRBJ1-2
TGTGCCAGCAGTTACTCCGCGACAGGGGGGAGCTATGGCTACACCTTC
CASSYSATGGSYGYTF
>TRBV11-3|NA|TRBD1|TRBJ1-1
TGTGCCAGCAGCTTGGGACAGGGGATGGGGTCTGAAGCTTTCTTT
CASSLGQGMGSEAFF
>TRBV4-1|NA|NA|TRBJ2-5
TGCGCCAGCAGCCAATTTGGCCGGGGGGCAGGCGAGACCCAGTACTTC
CASSQFGRGAGETQYF
>TRBV4-2|NA|NA|TRBJ1-3
TGTGCCAGCAGCCAAGATCCGATCTCAGTGAGTCCTGGAAACACCATATATTTT
CASSQDPISVSPGNTIYF
>TRBV5-1|NA|TRBD1|TRBJ2-7
TGCGCCAGCAGCTTGGAGGGGGCCAGGGGCTCCTACGAGCAGTACTTC
CASSLEGARGSYEQYF
>TRBV12-5|NA|NA|TRBJ1-2
TGTGCTAGTGGTTTGGGCAACGCAGGCGCCTATGGCTACACCTTC
CASGLGNAGAYGYTF
>TRBV5-4|NA|TRBD1|TRBJ2-7
TGTGCCAGCAGCTTGGCCGCCCGCCGACAGGGTTCTAGGAACGAGCAGTACTTC
CASSLAARRQGSRNEQYF
>TRBV7-9|once|TRBD1|TRBJ1-5
TGTGCCAGCAGTCGCCAGGGGGGGGCCAATCAGCCCCAGCATTTT
CASSRQGGANQPQHF
>TRBV19|few|NA|TRBJ2-7
TGTGCCAGTAGTATAGCGGGGTCCCTCTCTCTCTACGAGCAGTACTTC
CASSIAGSLSLYEQYF
>TRBV14|NA|NA|TRBJ2-7
TGTGCCAGCAGCCAAACAGGGAAGTATGAGCAGTACTTC
CASSQTGKYEQYF
>TRBV11-3|NA|NA|TRBJ2-1
TGTGCCAGCAGCCTATCCTCAACCCACCAAAATGAGCAGTTCTTC
CASSLSSTHQNEQFF
>TRBV2|NA|TRBD2|TRBJ2-1
TGTGCCAGCAGCCGAACTGCCCCCCTAGCGGGGGGGCCCCATGAGCAGTTCTTC
CASSRTAPLAGGPHEQFF
>TRBV7-3|once|NA|TRBJ1-2
TGTGCCAGCAGCTTAACGGCGGAAAGCGGGTATGGCTACACCTTC
CASSLTAESGYGYTF
>TRBV7-2|NA|NA|TRBJ2-2
TGTGCCAGCAGCCGGGGCACCGGGGAGCTGTTTTTT
CASSRGTGELFF
>TRBV30|NA|NA|TRBJ1-1
TGTGCCTGGAGTGAGGGCCTTCCGGGGAACACTGAAGCTTTCTTT
CAWSEGLPGNTEAFF
>TRBV2|NA|NA|TRBJ2-3
TGTGCCAGCAGTCCCTCAGGGCTAAGCACAGATACGCAGTATTTT
CASSPSGLSTDTQYF
>TRBV5-4|NA|TRBD1|TRBJ1-2
TGTGCCAGCAGCTCGGGACAGGGAAAGGGGACCTTC
CASSSGQGKGTF
>TRBV29-1|NA|NA|TRBJ2-2
TGCAGCGTTGAAGGGAGGACCGGGGAGCTGTTTTTT
CSVEGRTGELFF
>TRBV30|NA|NA|TRBJ1-2
TGTGCCTGGAGTGCGACATACGGAAACTATGGCTACACCTTC
CAWSATYGNYGYTF
>TRBV5-1|NA|TRBD2|TRBJ2-4
TGCGCCAGCAGCCCCGGCGCAGCGGGGGGGTTAAAAAACATTCAGTACTTC
CASSPGAAGGLKNIQYF
>TRBV5-6|few|TRBD2|TRBJ2-3
TGTGCCAGCAGCTTGTGGCGGGGGGGCATGGATACGCAGTATTTT
CASSLWRGGMDTQYF
>TRBV12-5|NA|NA|TRBJ1-2
TGTGCTAGTGGTTTGGATGGGTGGTGGGGCTACACCTTC
CASGLDGWWGYTF
>TRBV7-7|once|NA|TRBJ2-5
TGTGCTAGCAGCTCCCTGGAGGGCGCAGGAGGCGAGACCCAGTACTTC
CASSSLEGAGGETQYF
>TRBV11-2|NA|NA|TRBJ1-1
TGTGCCAGCAGTTCCGCTATCGAAGCTTTCTTT
CASSSAIEAFF
>TRBV6-5|once|NA|TRBJ2-7
TGTGCCAGCAGCGAGAACCCGAGGACCGAGCAGTACTTC
CASSENPRTEQYF
>TRBV6-5|NA|TRBD2|TRBJ2-7
TGTGCCAGCAGTTACGGACTAGCGGGGGACGACGAGCAGTACTTC
CASSYGLAGDDEQYF
>TRBV29-1|NA|TRBD1|TRBJ1-1
TGCAGCGGACAGACAGGGGTAATGAACACTGAAGCTTTCTTT
CSGQTGVMNTEAFF
>TRBV7-8|NA|TRBD1|TRBJ2-1
TGTGCCAGCAGCGCAAACAGGGGGTTGGCCTTCAATGAGCAGTTCTTC
CASSANRGLAFNEQFF
>TRBV4-2|NA|NA|TRBJ2-2
TGTGCCAGCGGCATACAGGGCTTGAACACCGGGGAGCTGTTTTTT
CASGIQGLNTGELFF
>TRBV11-2|once|NA|TRBJ2-7
TGTGCCAGCTCGAGGGGGGGCGGAGGCGAGCAGTACTTC
CASSRGGGGEQYF
>TRBV5-4|once|TRBD1|TRBJ1-2
TGTGCCAGCAGCTTAAGGCCCAGGGGGCCTAACTATGGCTACACCTTC
CASSLRPRGPNYGYTF
>TRBV4-2|NA|TRBD1|TRBJ2-7
TGTGCCAGCAGCCAAGACCTAGGACAGGGTTACGAGCAGTACTTC
CASSQDLGQGYEQYF
>TRBV9|NA|TRBD1|TRBJ2-5
TGTGCCAGCAGCCCCCAGACAGGGTACCAAGAGACCCAGTACTTC
CASSPQTGYQETQYF
>TRBV15|NA|TRBD2|TRBJ2-7
TGTGCCACCAGTCCCGGACTAGCGGGGGACTACGAGCAGTACTTC
CATSPGLAGDYEQYF
>TRBV19|NA|TRBD1|TRBJ1-3
TGTGCCAGTAGACAACACCAAGGGGGCCGGAGCTCTGGAAACACCATATATTTT
CASRQHQGGRSSGNTIYF
>TRBV11-1|few|NA|TRBJ2-3
TGTGCCAGCGGAAACACAGATACGCAGTATTTT
CASGNTDTQYF
>TRBV18|few|NA|TRBJ2-1
TGTGCCAGCTCACCACCGGGGGGGGCGATCAGCAATGAGCAGTTCTTC
CASSPPGGAISNEQFF
>TRBV5-8|NA|NA|TRBJ1-1
TGTGCCAGCGAGAGGGGAAGCCTTTCTCATTCCCAGAACACTGAAGCTTTCTTT
CASERGSLSHSQNTEAFF
>TRBV19|once|TRBD2|TRBJ2-1
TGTGCCAGTAGTTCTGCGGGGGGGCACTACAATGAGCAGTTCTTC
CASSSAGGHYNEQFF
>TRBV29-1|NA|NA|TRBJ1-2
TGCAGCGTTGGTGATTATTATGGCTACACCTTC
CSVGDYYGYTF